Sequencing of this T cell receptor beta chain was carried out in a study of CD8+CD57+ T cells in acquired aplastic anemia. Study-wide context: DNA from sorted CD4+ and CD8+ cells averaged around 3.2 ug. Healthy donor sequencing depth: 10 million to 10.8 million CD4+, some 11 million CD8+ reads. Overall study findings and caveats: Patients and controls shared around 30 CD8+ CDR3 sequences. No significant difference in CD8+ Simpson's diversity was found between patients and controls.

The template for TCR beta VDJ and CDR3 sequence profiling was genomic DNA. TCRdb re-derived calls from the reads in MiXCR, one entry per CDR3 protein. The data show about 420,000 distinct CDR3 sequences, roughly 64% seen once. Remarks on this clonotype: Antigen specificity is unknown.

Material for sequencing was sorted CD4+, CD8+, or CD8+CD57+ T cells (not recorded which) from PBMCs. This receptor was obtained from a human donor in good health, serving as a control.

Here the CDR3 reads CALYRSYGYTF. The CDR3, as DNA: TGTGCGCTCTACAGGAGCTATGGCTACACCTTC. The rearrangement uses TRBV10-3 and TRBJ1-2, with D tentatively TRBD1 (5 bases). CDR3 length equals 11 residues. Germline loops: CDR1 ENHRY, CDR2 SYGVKD.